A selection of T cell receptor beta chains follows, all from one sample in a study of OX40 agonist ivuxolimab in advanced cancers. Assay: immunoSEQ multiplex PCR; the TCRdb copy retains only in-frame clones and omits some. There are about 77,000 clones in the sample; over 70% occur only once, and approximately 4.5% lies in the top ten. Sequenced material: CD4+ or CD8+ T cells sorted from blood, taken in a trial of the OX40 agonist ivuxolimab. The receptors shown here come from an adult with an advanced solid tumor such as melanoma, head and neck, liver or kidney cancer. Each CDR3 is given with its conserved first and last residue. Each record gives: D gene, J gene, V gene, clone size, CDR3 length, CDR3 DNA, CDR3 protein. D genes are given only for firm matches. Clone size appears in some rows only: once, few, many, or a class for an expanded clone.

-,TRBJ2-5,TRBV6-5,-,12,TGTGCCAGCAGTTACAGCCAAGAGACCCAGTACTTC,CASSYSQETQYF
-,TRBJ1-4,TRBV4-1,-,14,TGCGCCAGCAGCCAAGTATGGACAAATGAAAAACTGTTTTTT,CASSQVWTNEKLFF
-,TRBJ2-2,TRBV10-3,-,14,TGTGCCATCAGTGACTCGACACCTAACGGGGAGCTGTTTTTT,CAISDSTPNGELFF
TRBD2,TRBJ2-3,TRBV13,once,15,TGTGCCAGCAGCTTGACTAGCGGGAGTACAGATACGCAGTATTTT,CASSLTSGSTDTQYF
-,TRBJ1-5,TRBV18,few,15,TGTGCCAGCTCACTGCGGTCCTCTGGCAATCAGCCCCAGCATTTT,CASSLRSSGNQPQHF
TRBD1,TRBJ2-7,TRBV19,-,14,TGTGCCAGTAGTCTCGCAGGGGGCGACTACGAGCAGTACTTC,CASSLAGGDYEQYF
-,TRBJ2-1,TRBV19,-,15,TGTGCCAGTAAGCGTTCGGGCCCCTCCTACAATGAGCAGTTCTTC,CASKRSGPSYNEQFF
-,TRBJ1-2,TRBV5-1,-,14,TGCGCCAGCAGCCCAGGAGCTTCTAACTATGGCTACACCTTC,CASSPGASNYGYTF
-,TRBJ1-4,TRBV4-3,-,15,TGCGCCAGCAGCCAAGGGCTGCGCCGCGGGGAAAAACTGTTTTTT,CASSQGLRRGEKLFF
TRBD2,TRBJ2-1,TRBV11-2,-,16,TGTGCCAGCAGCTTAGGGGCGGGAGCCTACAACAATGAGCAGTTCTTC,CASSLGAGAYNNEQFF
TRBD1,TRBJ1-5,TRBV18,once,13,TGTGCCAGCTCGGGACAGGGGAATCAGCCCCAGCATTTT,CASSGQGNQPQHF
-,TRBJ2-7,TRBV10-3,-,14,TGTGCCATCAGTCCTCATGGGAGCTCCTACGAGCAGTACTTC,CAISPHGSSYEQYF
TRBD1,TRBJ2-3,TRBV5-1,-,17,TGCGCCAGCAGCCCGGATCCGACAGGGTATGGGACAGATACGCAGTATTTT,CASSPDPTGYGTDTQYF
-,TRBJ2-7,TRBV13,-,14,TGTGCCAGCAGCTACTATGGGGCCGCACCCGAGCAGTACTTC,CASSYYGAAPEQYF
-,TRBJ1-2,TRBV30,-,15,TGTGCCTGGAGGCAAAACGGACGGTTGGGCCTACTCTACACCTTC,CAWRQNGRLGLLYTF
-,TRBJ1-5,TRBV10-2,-,13,TGCGCCAGCAGTGAGGTCAGGGAGCAGCCCCAGCATTTT,CASSEVREQPQHF
TRBD1,TRBJ2-7,TRBV27,-,13,TGTGCCAGCAGACCGACAGGGTCCTACGAGCAGTACTTC,CASRPTGSYEQYF
TRBD1,TRBJ2-7,TRBV30,-,11,TGTGCCTGGAGGGACAGGGGGGCGCAGTACTTC,CAWRDRGAQYF
-,TRBJ1-2,TRBV4-2,-,16,TGTGCCAGCAGCCGAGAAGTCGAGGGGACAATATATGGCTACACCTTC,CASSREVEGTIYGYTF
TRBD2,TRBJ2-3,TRBV11-2,-,18,TGTGCCAGCAGCTTACGGTCTAGCGGGGGCCTCAGCACAGATACGCAGTATTTT,CASSLRSSGGLSTDTQYF
-,TRBJ1-5,TRBV6-5,-,14,TGTGCCAGCAGTTACGGGGGTGAGGGTCAGCCCCAGCATTTT,CASSYGGEGQPQHF
-,TRBJ2-2,TRBV5-1,-,14,TGCGCCAGCAGCTTGACGGTGACTGGCGGGGAGCTGTTTTTT,CASSLTVTGGELFF
-,TRBJ2-1,TRBV6-5,few,13,TGTGCCAGCAGTTACTCCGTGCTCAATGAGCAGTTCTTC,CASSYSVLNEQFF
-,TRBJ2-1,TRBV7-3,-,15,TGTGCCAGCAGCTTAAATGGGGGCGGCCACAATGAGCAGTTCTTC,CASSLNGGGHNEQFF
TRBD1,TRBJ1-1,TRBV13,-,15,TGTGCCAGCAGCACCCTTCGGACAGGGGCCCCTGAAGCTTTCTTT,CASSTLRTGAPEAFF
TRBD1,TRBJ1-2,TRBV19,few,15,TGTGCCAGTAGTATGCTACAGGGGCAAGGCTATGGCTACACCTTC,CASSMLQGQGYGYTF
-,TRBJ1-2,TRBV19,-,15,TGTGCCAGTAGTATAGATCTCGAAGATAACTATGGCTACACCTTC,CASSIDLEDNYGYTF
TRBD2,TRBJ2-1,TRBV11-2,-,17,TGTGCCAGCAGCGCCCGACTAGCGGGAGAGTTGGGCAATGAGCAGTTCTTC,CASSARLAGELGNEQFF
-,TRBJ2-3,TRBV5-1,once,15,TGCGCCAGCATCAAGACGGGAGTGACTACAGATACGCAGTATTTT,CASIKTGVTTDTQYF
TRBD1,TRBJ1-1,TRBV11-3,-,15,TGTGCCAGCAGCCCGGGGGGGACAGCGAACACTGAAGCTTTCTTT,CASSPGGTANTEAFF
-,TRBJ1-5,TRBV7-9,once,14,TGTGCCAGCAGTTCGATTATGGGCAATCAGCCCCAGCATTTT,CASSSIMGNQPQHF
-,TRBJ2-1,TRBV5-4,-,13,TGTGCCAGCAGCTTGACCATGGAAAATGAGCAGTTCTTC,CASSLTMENEQFF
-,TRBJ1-3,TRBV6-5,-,14,TGTGCCAGCATTACGGTCGGCCGCGGAAACACCATATATTTT,CASITVGRGNTIYF
TRBD2,TRBJ2-5,TRBV4-2,-,15,TGTGCCAGCAGCCAGGGGACTAGCGCTCAAGAGACCCAGTACTTC,CASSQGTSAQETQYF
TRBD1,TRBJ1-2,TRBV4-1,few,17,TGCGCCAGCAGCCAAGGAGGAGGGGGCACAGGGATCGGTGGCTACACCTTC,CASSQGGGGTGIGGYTF
-,TRBJ1-1,TRBV21-1,-,14,TGTGCCAGCAGCAAAGCGCGAGGGGGTATTGAAGCTTTCTTT,CASSKARGGIEAFF
-,TRBJ2-3,TRBV7-2,-,12,TGTGCCAGCACCCCCTACGAGGGAACGCAGTATTTT,CASTPYEGTQYF
-,TRBJ2-1,TRBV6-5,-,13,TGTGCCAGCAGTTACGCTAGTTTGGATGAGCAGTTCTTC,CASSYASLDEQFF
-,TRBJ1-5,TRBV7-8,-,16,TGTGCCAGCAGCTTGGGTGGTACGGTAGGCAATCAGCCCCAGCATTTT,CASSLGGTVGNQPQHF
-,TRBJ2-3,TRBV7-3,-,12,TGTGCCAGCAGCTCCTCCCCAGATACGCAGTATTTT,CASSSSPDTQYF
-,TRBJ1-5,TRBV6-1,-,12,TGTGCCAGCAGCACCATTTATCAGCCCCAGCATTTT,CASSTIYQPQHF
-,TRBJ1-2,TRBV6-5,-,14,TGTGCCAGCAGTTACAATACAAGAAACTATGGCTACACCTTC,CASSYNTRNYGYTF
-,TRBJ2-1,TRBV18,-,15,TGTGCCAGCTCACCAATCAACCTAAGGGACAATGAGCAGTTCTTC,CASSPINLRDNEQFF
TRBD2,TRBJ2-5,TRBV5-1,once,18,TGCGCCAGCAGCCCTGGACTAGCGGGAGTAGGGACGATAGAGACCCAGTACTTC,CASSPGLAGVGTIETQYF
-,TRBJ1-4,TRBV6-5,-,12,TGTGCCAGCAGCGGTTTAAATGAAAAACTGTTTTTT,CASSGLNEKLFF
-,TRBJ1-1,TRBV10-3,-,12,TGTGCCACCTCCATTCTGAACACTGAAGCTTTCTTT,CATSILNTEAFF
TRBD2,TRBJ2-3,TRBV6-4,-,15,TGTGCCAGCAGGGGACTAGCGGGGGGCACAGATACGCAGTATTTT,CASRGLAGGTDTQYF
-,TRBJ1-1,TRBV7-3,-,13,TGTGCCAGCAGCCCCCGGGTAGACACTGAAGCTTTCTTT,CASSPRVDTEAFF
TRBD2,TRBJ2-7,TRBV7-2,-,14,TGTGCCAGCAGCTTAGGTTCCGGGAGGGGGATGGAGTACTTC,CASSLGSGRGMEYF
-,TRBJ2-3,TRBV7-3,-,13,TGTGCCAGCAGCTTAAACGGCTATGATACGCAGTATTTT,CASSLNGYDTQYF
-,TRBJ1-6,TRBV2,-,13,TGTGCCAGCAGTGGCTACAGGGATTCACCCCTCCACTTT,CASSGYRDSPLHF
-,TRBJ2-7,TRBV5-1,-,14,TGCGCCAGCAGCAGCGGGGACAGCTTGGACGAGCAGTACTTC,CASSSGDSLDEQYF
TRBD1,TRBJ2-7,TRBV7-2,once,15,TGTGCCAGCAGCACATCTAGGACAGGGAACTACGAGCAGTACTTC,CASSTSRTGNYEQYF
TRBD1,TRBJ1-2,TRBV29-1,-,13,TGCAGCGGGGGGACAGGGATTGTAGAAGGCTACACCTTC,CSGGTGIVEGYTF
-,TRBJ1-1,TRBV7-9,-,13,TGTGCCAGCAGCTTAGATTTTGTAAGGGAAGCTTTCTTT,CASSLDFVREAFF